This T cell receptor (beta chain) was observed in a study of cytomegalovirus exposure and HLA in healthy donors (dated by TCRdb to 2017 to 2019). Notes on the research overall: An earlier analysis of several hundred of the donors reported 250 to 300 Gb of sequence data and around 110 million unique TCR beta sequences from around 200 million T cells. Alongside the repertoire data, information on donor age, sex, ethnicity and CMV serostatus was compiled. In addition to the first cohort of 666 subjects, a separate validation cohort of 120 different subjects was used. Rather than using new phenotypic data, the later analysis identified candidate immune exposures from TCR beta sequences and from how often those sequences occurred across donors. A later analysis re-analyzed previously published TCR beta repertoires from about 730 donors and added high-resolution HLA genotyping to study TCR occurrence patterns. An early release covering 500 to 750 HLA-typed donors comprised about 310 gigabases of sequencing data and around 86 million unique TCR sequences. To predict cytomegalovirus infection status, the study combined high-throughput TCR immunosequencing, statistical association of individual TCRs with disease status, and machine learning. Among the roughly 400 genotyped donors, approximately 82% belonged to the genetic ancestry cluster associated with self-reported Caucasian donors. Class I and class II HLA loci were covered by the typing at four-digit resolution. Every repertoire in the discovery cohort had been generated on one and the same sequencing platform. To decide whether each TCR beta V gene segment behaved as functional or pseudogenic, an earlier analysis of some 600 of the donors relied on high-throughput TCR beta sequencing. Genome-wide SNP genotypes for about three fifths of the 666 donors were used in a later genetic analysis, which treated that subset as a discovery cohort. Typing coverage varied by locus: 629-630 donors for A, B, C, DRB1 and DQB1; approximately 520 for DQA1; more than 600 for DPA1; approximately 490 for DPB1. Five DR-DQ haplotypes were treated as single units for association and clustering because of strong linkage in the cohort. The study aimed to test whether cataloging public T cell receptors could reveal signatures of past pathogen exposure. The study used immunosequencing to profile the T cell repertoires of about 670 subjects and linked those repertoires to cytomegalovirus serostatus. Among almost 400 genotyped donors of the cohort, an average of 235,054 unique TCR beta nucleotide sequences were sequenced per donor, roughly 18% of them non-productive.

As encoded in the germline V gene, CDR1 is WSHSY while CDR2 is SAAADI. The germline V and J ends show losses of 7 bases and 7 bases respectively, and no gene match explains 12 bases of the junction. Reading from cysteine to phenylalanine, the CDR3 counts 14 amino acids. Of all the DNA, just the CDR3 is kept, 42 bases in frame from base 1. The library was generated by the immunoSEQ multiplex PCR assay. For the multiplex PCR, a mixture combining 60 forward primers for TCR Vbeta segments and 13 reverse primers for TCR Jbeta segments was used. A multiplex PCR assay on genomic DNA amplified the CDR3 region of rearranged TCR beta genes. Amplified TCR beta libraries were sequenced as 87-base-pair reads on the Illumina HiSeq System. In the source study's methods: A later analysis counted around 72 million unique TCR beta chains across the 600 to 850 repertoires, and 10 million to 11 million of these chains were shared by at least two donors. Raw reads were error-corrected and collapsed into unique sequences by a nearest-neighbor algorithm in which closely related sequences were merged to remove PCR and sequencing errors. CDR3 sequences were aligned to IMGT reference sequences to assign V, D and J gene segments. For a sequence to be retained, at least a six-nucleotide match to both a V gene segment and a J gene segment was required. Rearrangements were classified as productive when the CDR3 lacked stop codons and remained in frame with V and J, and all other rearrangements were classified as non-productive. CDR3 was defined according to IMGT convention as the region running from the second conserved V-encoded cysteine to the conserved J-encoded phenylalanine. The earlier analysis of approximately 500 of the donors excluded sequences that lacked an unambiguous match to a single V gene segment. An earlier analysis of under 750 of the donors called V segments functional above 56.7% productive rearrangements and segregating when the between-donor standard deviation exceeded 5%. A statistical classification framework was built for diagnosing cytomegalovirus status from the catalog of TCR beta chain sequences. In a later analysis, TCR nucleotide sequences were compared against IMGT/GENE-DB human TR gene sequences so that V and J genes could be assigned. The TCRdist pipeline was used in a later analysis to assign CDR3 sequences and most-parsimonious VDJ recombination scenarios. In a later analysis, every TCR beta chain was defined by the combination of its CDR3 amino acid sequence and its V-gene family, and reads without a unique V-gene family were dropped. As a way to deal with suspected cross-contamination and a sequencing artifact, a later analysis dropped nearly 600 nucleotide sequences that were highly shared and had low generation probability. In a later analysis, a clonal expansion index was calculated for each public chain from normalized within-repertoire ranks of inferred template counts. Generation probabilities in a later analysis came from a VDJ recombination model fitted to out-of-frame rearrangements, and those results were checked against IGoR. Hypergeometric tests were used in a later analysis to score TCR-TCR, TCR-HLA and TCR-CMV co-occurrence, with a repertoire-size bias correction applied to the TCR pairs. A later analysis estimated false discovery rates by permuting HLA or CMV assignments 20 times. In a later analysis, co-occurring TCRs were grouped using DBSCAN, with TCRdist sequence similarity added in when clustering inside HLA-allele-positive subsets. Repertoires with fewer than 30,000 or more than 120,000 public chains, plus five repertoires with anomalous nucleotide sharing, were excluded from co-occurrence clustering. TCRdb's version of the immuneACCESS table is confined to in-frame rearrangements and falls short of the full clone set. An unresolved V gene accounts for under half of the shortfall where checked; the remainder is of unknown origin. The D gene and trimming were derived from the DNA, and the V and J assignments and clone size from that table. Present in this sample are roughly 190,000 clones, less than 85% of which were seen just once. Approximately 1.5% of the sample goes to the ten largest clones.

The cohort comprised around 700 healthy bone marrow donors. At the time of sampling, all cohort members were nominally healthy, though unrecorded immune exposures were likely present. The donor tested CMV seropositive, placing the donor among the 289 seropositive members of the cohort. A peripheral blood sample was provided by each donor, and peripheral blood mononuclear cells were used for TCR beta sequencing. Genomic DNA extraction from the blood cell samples was performed with the Qiagen DNeasy Blood Extraction Kit. Of note for this clone: This clone's antigen is unknown. The sample holds no much larger clone one base away, and base qualities are not on file.

General conclusions and limits of the study: Some IMGT-functional V segments, including TRBV6-2 and TRBV6-3, could not be told apart with the 87-base-pair reads, so those segments were excluded. A further reported finding was that TCR beta sequences accurately predicted the HLA-A and HLA-B alleles for most subjects in the first cohort. In this cohort, only TCR beta chains were sequenced, and detectable features were limited by the absence of alpha or paired-chain data. In a later analysis, the rate of TCR association differed among HLA loci, with DRB1 alleles having the most associated TCRs and HLA-C alleles having the fewest. Across donors, most TCR sequences were observed very rarely, whereas some public TCRs were present in many individuals. Immune exposure information for the cohort was limited to CMV serostatus. Presence/absence analyses assumed roughly uniform sequencing depth across donors, an assumption that may not hold. Assigning TCR associations to individual alleles was difficult when HLA alleles, especially DR and DQ, strongly co-occurred. V-gene and J-gene trimming of TCR beta chains was associated with a missense DCLRE1C variant in a later genetic analysis, and the association was replicated in an independent cohort. A later analysis reported that several top co-occurrence clusters appeared linked to parvovirus B19, influenza, CMV and Epstein-Barr virus. Because some donors lacked HLA typing at each locus, the association tests relied only on the typed subset. According to the authors, the approach could potentially be generalized to other disease states and immunological phenotypes. Approximately 16 rarely observed V segments, including chromosome 9 orphons, were excluded from the earlier analysis of about 610 of the donors because counts were too low. Broadly in line with IMGT annotations, most TCR beta V segments showed up in productive rearrangements about 90% or about 30% of the time in an earlier analysis of several hundred of the donors. A few of the identified cytomegalovirus-associated TCR beta chains were confirmed in vitro to be specific for cytomegalovirus antigens. A group of highly shared sequence variants was considered likely to be a technical artifact of the sequencing pipeline. The classifier was reported to diagnose cytomegalovirus status with high specificity and sensitivity in both the original and validation cohorts. In a later analysis, HLA-associated TCR beta chains were found to be more clonally expanded and to have lower generation probabilities than equally common non-associated chains. Specific HLA alleles were associated with 15,000 to 20,000 TCR beta sequences at a false discovery rate of 0.05 in a later analysis. Linkage disequilibrium might explain the correlated functional status among segregating V segments, but an unknown experimental factor could not be excluded. According to a later analysis, most CMV-associated TCR beta chains appeared to be HLA-restricted, and the HLA associations seemed to be driven largely by CMV exposure. In a later genetic analysis, fewer N-insertions in productive TCRs were reported among donors in an Asian-associated ancestry cluster than the roughly 700-donor mean. The study listed over 150 TCR beta chains as associated with cytomegalovirus.

The chain is assembled from TRBV10-2 and TRBJ2-7; TRBD1 agrees with 8 junctional bases. This sequence originates from a girl aged 10 to 17 in good health and CMV-seropositive. Material: PBMCs. The CDR3 region reads CASTPTGAPWEQYF. The nucleotide sequence reads TGCGCCAGCACCCCGACAGGGGCCCCGTGGGAGCAGTACTTC.